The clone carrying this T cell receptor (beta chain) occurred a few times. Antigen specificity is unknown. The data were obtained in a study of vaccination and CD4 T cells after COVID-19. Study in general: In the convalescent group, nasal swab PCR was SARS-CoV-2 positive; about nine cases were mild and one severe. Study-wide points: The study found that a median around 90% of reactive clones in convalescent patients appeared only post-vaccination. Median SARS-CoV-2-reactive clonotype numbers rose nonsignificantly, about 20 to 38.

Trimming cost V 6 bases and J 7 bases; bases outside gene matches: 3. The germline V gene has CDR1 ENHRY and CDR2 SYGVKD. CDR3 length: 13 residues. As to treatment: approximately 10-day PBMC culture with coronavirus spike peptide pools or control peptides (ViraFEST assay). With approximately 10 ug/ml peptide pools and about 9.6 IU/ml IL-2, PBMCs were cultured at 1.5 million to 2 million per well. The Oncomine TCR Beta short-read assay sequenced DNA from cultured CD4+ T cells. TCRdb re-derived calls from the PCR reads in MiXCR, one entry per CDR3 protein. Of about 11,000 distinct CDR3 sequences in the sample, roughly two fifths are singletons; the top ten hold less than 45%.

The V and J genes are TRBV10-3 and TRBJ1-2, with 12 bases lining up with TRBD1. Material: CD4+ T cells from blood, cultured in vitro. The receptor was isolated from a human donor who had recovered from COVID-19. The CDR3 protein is CAIRGTGGIGYTF. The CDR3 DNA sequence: TGTGCCATCAGGGGGACAGGGGGCATTGGCTACACCTTC.